This T cell receptor (beta chain) was profiled in a study of blood T cells in healthy people across ages. It was with a sample-barcoded 5' primer and a J-beta primer mix that a second PCR of roughly 7 to 12 cycles was run. Each cDNA molecule, via a template-switch adaptor with 12 random nucleotides, was tagged. TCRdb reprocessed the 5' RACE reads with MiXCR, giving one entry per CDR3 protein. Of roughly 2 million distinct CDR3 sequences listed, 49% were seen once; the top ten hold about 2.1%. CDR3 size: 17 residues. Per germline, CDR1 DFQATT and CDR2 SNEGSKA (reference sequence). Unmatched junction bases numbered 11, after V lost 3 bases and J lost 3 bases.

The source material was blood. The TCR originated in a woman in her forties in good health. The chain has TRBV20-1 and TRBJ2-2; 9 bases align to TRBD2. The CDR3 is CSASGALAGSYTGELFF. Here the CDR3 DNA reads TGCAGTGCTAGCGGTGCGCTAGCGGGATCATACACCGGGGAGCTGTTTTTT.